The clone carrying this T cell receptor beta chain was found many times. These data belong to a study of Graves' ophthalmopathy and Graves' hyperthyroidism. V trimming: 5 bases; J trimming: 4 bases; junction bases outside the gene matches: 7. The germline gives CDR1 LNHDA, CDR2 SQIVND (reference sequence). The CDR3 has 15 amino acids. Scientists amplified the TCR beta CDR3 regions from RNA transcripts. Amplification began with first-round RT-PCR using HTBI primers, then second-round multiplex PCR was performed. TCRdb reprocessed the multiplex PCR reads via MiXCR and lists one record per CDR3 protein. Of under 350,000 distinct CDR3 sequences in the sample, 17% were seen once.

The chain links TRBV19 to TRBJ1-1; TRBD1 matches 10 bases. The sequence derives from an adult man with Graves' ophthalmopathy. The source material was peripheral blood. In nucleotides, the CDR3 is TGTGCCAGTAGTCCAGGACAGGGGGTCGGCACTGAAGCTTTCTTT. It yields the protein CASSPGQGVGTEAFF.